The TCR beta chain described here comes from a study of stem cell transplantation in POMP-related autoinflammatory disease. Losses at the gene ends were 5 bases for V and 0 bases for J; bases not matched to a gene: 4. In germline, CDR1 is MRHNA, CDR2 SNTAGT. The CDR3 consists of 16 residues. Data came from immunoSEQ multiplex PCR; TCRdb stores just in-frame clones and leaves some out. The table includes over 25,000 clones, roughly 88% detected once. This chain joins TRBV6-4 and TRBJ2-1; 10 nucleotides match TRBD2. This clonotype was sampled from a human donor with POMP-related autoinflammation and immune dysregulation (PRAID). Sequenced material: CD4+ T cells from PBMCs, taken before stem cell transplantation. CDR3 sequence (DNA): TGTGCCAGCAGTTCTAGCGGGAGACTCTCCTACAATGAGCAGTTCTTC. This encodes CASSSSGRLSYNEQFF.